A single sample gave rise to the 28 T cell receptor beta chains below, sequenced in a study of OX40 agonist ivuxolimab in advanced cancers. Measured with immunoSEQ multiplex PCR; TCRdb has only the in-frame clones, and not every one. The sample holds some 13,000 clones; around 74% are singletons and the top ten take approximately 30%. Sequenced material: CD4+ or CD8+ T cells sorted from blood, taken in a trial of the OX40 agonist ivuxolimab. These receptors were collected from an adult with an advanced solid tumor such as melanoma, head and neck, liver or kidney cancer.

This chain uses TRBV5-6 with TRBJ2-3, with D uncertain. The germline CDR1 and CDR2 sequences are SGHDT and YYEEEE. V shed 3 bases and J shed 5 bases, with 7 bases lying between them. This CDR3 has 12 residues. The CDR3 DNA is TGTGCCAGCAGCTCTGGTGGAGATACGCAGTATTTT. It encodes CASSSGGDTQYF.

The chain has TRBV6-5 and TRBJ1-1, with D tentatively TRBD1 (5 bases). There are 14 residues in the CDR3. Germline CDR1 and CDR2: MNHEY and SVGAGI. V was shortened by 0 bases and J by 3 bases, with 8 bases between the two germline ends. The CDR3 loop is CASSYSVGDTEAFF. In DNA form, the CDR3 reads TGTGCCAGCAGTTACTCAGTGGGGGACACTGAAGCTTTCTTT.

The rearrangement joins TRBV28 to TRBJ2-2, with D perhaps matching TRBD2 (6 bases). Germline CDR1 MDHEN, CDR2 SYDVKM. Trimming shortened V by 6 bases and J by 2 bases, and 16 bases separated the two germline ends. The CDR3 spans 16 residues. This CDR3 is CASSTLGGVNTGELFF. The CDR3 coding sequence is TGTGCCAGCAGCACCCTGGGGGGAGTTAACACCGGGGAGCTGTTTTTT.

V is TRBV13 and J is TRBJ1-2; D not certain. Trimming stripped 0 bases from V and 6 bases from J, with 8 bases between. Germline CDR1 PRHDT, CDR2 FYEKMQ (reference sequence). CDR3 length: 13 amino acids. CDR3 DNA: TGTGCCAGCAGCTTAGGGGCCTTGGATGGCTACACCTTC. As protein: CASSLGALDGYTF. Full variable domain (missing parts from reference TRBV13 and TRBJ1-2): AAGVIQSPRHLIKEKRETATLKCYPIPRHDTVYWYQQGPGQDPQFLISFYEKMQSDKGSIPDRFSAQQFSDYHSELNMSSLELGDSALYFCASSLGALDGYTFGSGTRLTVV.

The chain couples TRBV6-4 to TRBJ2-1, with 9 bases matching TRBD2. The CDR3 runs to 16 residues. After removal of 6 bases from V and 8 bases from J, the junction contained 14 bases not matched to a gene. Germline assignment: CDR1 MRHNA and CDR2 SNTAGT. CDR3 amino acids: CASSHSGTSIGDEQFF. CDR3 bases: TGTGCCAGCAGCCACTCCGGGACTAGCATAGGCGATGAGCAGTTCTTC.

This clone was picked up a small number of times. The CDR3 DNA reads TGTGCCAGCAGCCCTGGGGTAGGGGAGGGGTACGAGCAGTACTTC. Translated, it gives CASSPGVGEGYEQYF. The chain joins TRBV5-4 to TRBJ2-7, with 7 positions matching TRBD2. V was clipped by 4 bases and J by 4 bases; unmatched bases: 11. Germline V CDR1 and CDR2: SGHNT, YYREEE (reference sequence). This CDR3 is built from 15 residues.

This chain links TRBV9 with TRBJ2-7; D gene uncertain. The germline gives CDR1 SGDLS, CDR2 YYNGEE. V was clipped by 0 bases and J by 2 bases, with 0 bases between them. The CDR3 totals 11 residues. For the CDR3, the DNA is TGTGCCAGCAGCGTAGCCTACGAGCAGTACTTC. This encodes CASSVAYEQYF. Filled out from reference TRBV9 and TRBJ2-7, the complete variable domain reads DSGVTQTPKHLITATGQRVTLRCSPRSGDLSVYWYQQSLDQGLQFLIQYYNGEERAKGNILERFSAQQFPDLHSELNLSSLELGDSALYFCASSVAYEQYFGPGTRLTVT.

This rearrangement joins TRBV19 to TRBJ2-7; tentative D call: TRBD2 (6 bases). CDR3 length equals 14 residues. Trimming took off 5 bases at V and 2 bases at J, with 13 bases between the two ends. In germline, CDR1 is LNHDA, CDR2 SQIVND (reference sequence). The CDR3 protein is CASSWGVGAYEQYF. CDR3 bases: TGTGCCAGTAGTTGGGGGGTCGGGGCCTACGAGCAGTACTTC. Complete variable domain (other parts from reference TRBV19 and TRBJ2-7): DGGITQSPKYLFRKEGQNVTLSCEQNLNHDAMYWYRQDPGQGLRLIYYSQIVNDFQKGDIAEGYSVSREKKESFPLTVTSAQKNPTAFYLCASSWGVGAYEQYFGPGTRLTVT.

The chain recombines TRBV10-3 with TRBJ1-3; tentative D call: TRBD1 (5 bases). Between the trimmed V and J ends, which lost 8 bases and 4 bases, there was a span of 12 bases. The CDR3 is 13 amino acids. Germline V gives CDR1 ENHRY, CDR2 SYGVKD. CDR3 sequence: CAIAGPEGNTIYF. The CDR3 DNA reads as TGTGCCATCGCAGGGCCTGAGGGAAACACCATATATTTT.

About this clone: A much bigger clone sits one base away, suggesting this may be a read error. The same CDR3 also results from other DNA sequences found in this sample. The genes are TRBV9 and TRBJ2-1; D not resolved. Trimming stripped 0 bases from V and 5 bases from J, with 6 bases between. This CDR3 spans 13 amino acids. CDR1 and CDR2 (germline): SGDLS, YYNGEE. This chain's CDR3 is CASSVGQDNEQFF. The CDR3, as DNA: TGTGCCAGCAGCGTAGGGCAAGACAATGAGCAGTTCTTC.

The chain recombines TRBV11-3 with TRBJ1-1, with a possible D match to TRBD1 (6 bases). Between the trimmed V and J ends, which lost 3 bases and 8 bases, there was a span of 10 bases. The germline V gene has CDR1 SGHNT and CDR2 YENEEA. This CDR3 is 12 amino acids long. This CDR3 is CASSLGGEEAFF. CDR3 coding DNA: TGTGCCAGCAGCTTGGGGGGCGAGGAAGCTTTCTTT.

The chain couples TRBV5-6 to TRBJ2-2; the D is unclear. Germline V lookup: CDR1 SGHDT, CDR2 YYEEEE. This CDR3 is 12 amino acids long. V lost 4 bases to trimming and J lost 5 bases, with 6 bases between them. The CDR3 protein is CASSHGTGELFF. DNA for the CDR3: TGTGCCAGCAGCCATGGGACCGGGGAGCTGTTTTTT. The full variable domain, in which reference TRBV5-6 and TRBJ2-2 provide the parts outside the CDR3, is DAGVTQSPTHLIKTRGQQVTLRCSPKSGHDTVSWYQQALGQGPQFIFQYYEEEERQRGNFPDRFSGHQFPNYSSELNVNALLLGDSALYLCASSHGTGELFFGEGSRLTVL.

This sequence joins TRBV19 and TRBJ2-4, with a weak D call TRBD1 (5 bases). The CDR3 sequence is 13 residues long. Germline V gives CDR1 LNHDA, CDR2 SQIVND (reference sequence). Trimming shortened V by 3 bases and J by 7 bases, and 10 bases separated the two germline ends. Here the CDR3 reads CASSISAGNIQYF. The CDR3 nucleotides are TGTGCCAGTAGTATTTCCGCAGGGAACATTCAGTACTTC.

This clone was recorded once. The V gene is TRBV11-1, the J gene TRBJ2-1; 7 nucleotides agree with TRBD1. The V gene end was trimmed by 6 bases and the J gene end by 6 bases; junction bases not matched to a gene: 11. The CDR3 covers 15 residues. Per the germline V gene, CDR1 is SGHAT and CDR2 is FQDESV (reference sequence). In nucleotides, the CDR3 is TGTGCCAGCAGTCTAGGGGGCAAAGAGGGCAATGAGCAGTTCTTC. It yields the protein CASSLGGKEGNEQFF. The whole variable domain, filled in from reference TRBV11-1 and TRBJ2-1, reads EAEVAQSPRYKITEKSQAVAFWCDPISGHATLYWYRQILGQGPELLVQFQDESVVDDSQLPKDRFSAERLKGVDSTLKIQPAELGDSAMYLCASSLGGKEGNEQFFGPGTRLTVL.

The V gene is TRBV11-1, the J gene TRBJ2-1; TRBD2 matches 7 bases. V shed 1 base, J shed 5 bases, and the junction held 5 bases outside the gene matches. Per the germline V gene, CDR1 is SGHAT and CDR2 is FQDESV (reference sequence). The CDR3 runs to 15 residues. The CDR3 protein is CASSLELAPDNEQFF. CDR3 coding DNA: TGTGCCAGCAGCTTAGAACTAGCGCCGGACAATGAGCAGTTCTTC.

The chain joins TRBV5-1 to TRBJ2-7, with 9 bases that match TRBD1. V trimming: 5 bases; J trimming: 1 base; junction bases outside the gene matches: 4. CDR1 and CDR2 (germline): SGHRS, YFSETQ. The CDR3 sequence is 14 residues long. CDR3: CASRDGQGSYEQYF. The CDR3, as DNA: TGCGCCAGCAGGGACGGACAGGGGTCCTACGAGCAGTACTTC.

V gene TRBV28 combines with J gene TRBJ2-3, with 7 bases fitting TRBD2. This CDR3 contains 15 residues. From germline, CDR1 is MDHEN and CDR2 SYDVKM. V dropped 6 bases and J dropped 2; count of bases not matched to a gene: 8. This chain's CDR3 is CASRETSRVTDTQYF. CDR3 bases: TGTGCCAGCAGAGAGACTAGCAGAGTCACAGATACGCAGTATTTT.

In this sample, this clone turned up once. The chain links TRBV13 to TRBJ2-7; D remains ambiguous. The CDR3 length is 15 residues. Germline V gives CDR1 PRHDT, CDR2 FYEKMQ (reference sequence). The V and J ends lost 0 bases and 2 bases respectively, with 11 bases between them. The CDR3 DNA reads TGTGCCAGCAGCTTAGGGGCAGGTAGTCCCTACGAGCAGTACTTC. Protein product: CASSLGAGSPYEQYF.

This clone appeared a few times. The rearrangement links TRBV7-9 to TRBJ1-1, with D perhaps matching TRBD1 (5 bases). This CDR3 is 12 amino acids long. Looked up from germline, CDR1 is SEHNR and CDR2 is FQNEAQ (reference sequence). The V end lost 5 bases, the J end lost 7 bases, and 11 bases lay between the germline ends. As DNA, the CDR3 is TGTGCCAGCAGCCCACAGGAGGGTGAAGCTTTCTTT. Amino acids: CASSPQEGEAFF.

This clone was seen once. CDR3: CASSQDPSGNTGELFF. Written as DNA, the CDR3 is TGCGCCAGCAGCCAAGATCCGAGCGGGAACACCGGGGAGCTGTTTTTT. The rearrangement links TRBV4-1 to TRBJ2-2; tentatively, D is TRBD2 (5 bases). Germline CDR1 MGHRA, CDR2 YSYEKL. Trimming removed 0 bases from V and 1 base from J, with 9 bases in between. This CDR3 spans 16 amino acids.

The V call is TRBV27, the J call TRBJ2-1, with 7 bases lining up with TRBD1. This CDR3 is built from 13 residues. Trimming cost V 3 bases and J 5 bases; bases outside gene matches: 1. The germline CDR1 and CDR2 sequences are MNHEY and SMNVEV (reference sequence). The DNA of the CDR3 is TGTGCCAGCAGTTTGCAGGGGGACAATGAGCAGTTCTTC. This translates into CASSLQGDNEQFF.

The chain uses TRBV5-4 and TRBJ2-2; a possible D gene is TRBD2 (6 bases). The CDR3 contains 15 residues. Germline V gives CDR1 SGHNT, CDR2 YYREEE (reference sequence). The V gene lost 5 bases and the J gene lost 0 bases, with 11 bases spanning the gap. DNA for the CDR3: TGTGCCAGCAGTCCCAAGCGGGCGAACACCGGGGAGCTGTTTTTT. This codes for CASSPKRANTGELFF.

This chain joins TRBV2 and TRBJ1-1; D is perhaps TRBD1 (5 bases). The V gene lost 7 bases and the J gene lost 0 bases, with 9 bases spanning the gap. This CDR3 spans 13 amino acids. CDR1 and CDR2 from the germline V gene are SNHLY and FYNNEI. This CDR3 is CASTWGVNTEAFF. The DNA for the CDR3 is TGTGCCAGCACCTGGGGGGTGAACACTGAAGCTTTCTTT.

The chain combines TRBV9 with TRBJ1-3; 11 bases are shared with TRBD1. Germline V lookup: CDR1 SGDLS, CDR2 YYNGEE. The CDR3 totals 16 residues. Unmatched junction bases numbered 4, after V lost 4 bases and J lost 1 base. CDR3 in amino acids: CASSSGQGASGNTIYF. The DNA for the CDR3 is TGTGCCAGCAGCTCAGGACAGGGGGCGTCTGGAAACACCATATATTTT.

This clone was seen once. The V and J genes are TRBV28 and TRBJ2-5, with D unclear. The germline V and J ends were trimmed by 2 bases and 5 bases, with 12 bases remaining between them. The CDR3 runs 14 residues. CDR1 and CDR2 from the germline V gene are MDHEN and SYDVKM. CDR3 sequence: CASSLGSGRETQYF. DNA of the CDR3: TGTGCCAGCAGTTTAGGATCCGGTAGGGAGACCCAGTACTTC. Combining the CDR3 with reference TRBV28 and TRBJ2-5 gives the whole variable domain DVKVTQSSRYLVKRTGEKVFLECVQDMDHENMFWYRQDPGLGLRLIYFSYDVKMKEKGDIPEGYSVSREKKERFSLILESASTNQTSMYLCASSLGSGRETQYFGPGTRLLVL.

A few counts support this clone. The V call is TRBV4-2, the J call TRBJ1-2; weak D call: TRBD1 (6 bases). CDR1 is LGHNA and CDR2 is YNFKEQ in the germline V gene. Trimming left V 0 bases short and J 5 bases short, with 10 bases between. CDR3 length: 14 amino acids. DNA for the CDR3: TGTGCCAGCAGCCAAGAAACAGGGTGGTATGGCTACACCTTC. Translated, it gives CASSQETGWYGYTF.

A few counts support this clone. The chain combines TRBV5-4 with TRBJ2-2; TRBD1 agrees at 10 bases. Unmatched junction bases numbered 2, after V lost 3 bases and J lost 0 bases. The length of the CDR3 is 16 residues. Germline assignment: CDR1 SGHNT and CDR2 YYREEE (reference sequence). CDR3 in DNA: TGTGCCAGCAGCTCGGGACAGGGGACGAACACCGGGGAGCTGTTTTTT. It specifies CASSSGQGTNTGELFF. Full variable domain (missing parts from reference TRBV5-4 and TRBJ2-2): ETGVTQSPTHLIKTRGQQVTLRCSSQSGHNTVSWYQQALGQGPQFIFQYYREEENGRGNFPPRFSGLQFPNYSSELNVNALELDDSALYLCASSSGQGTNTGELFFGEGSRLTVL.

The genes are TRBV9 and TRBJ2-3, with no clear D. Germline loops: CDR1 SGDLS, CDR2 YYNGEE. CDR3 length equals 15 residues. V lost 3 bases and J 0 bases, leaving 11 bases between the germline ends. CDR3 amino acids: CASSAYTSSTDTQYF. The CDR3 coding sequence is TGTGCCAGCAGCGCGTACACATCTAGCACAGATACGCAGTATTTT.